One T cell receptor beta chain is described in this entry. The sample comes from a study of OX40 agonist ivuxolimab in advanced cancers. About the study: With a range of roughly 20 to 80, age averaged 60 years, and 75% to 90% were male.

The table came from immunoSEQ multiplex PCR; TCRdb's copy has only in-frame clones and leaves some out. Seen here are 81,000 or so clones, 88% observed once, and the top ten hold around 0.45%. The sequencing here drew on CD4+ or CD8+ T cells sorted from blood, taken in a trial of the OX40 agonist ivuxolimab. The sequence was obtained from an adult with an advanced solid tumor such as melanoma, head and neck, liver or kidney cancer.

The CDR3 DNA reads TGTGCCAGCAGCTTGAGCCCTCGTGAGTCCTATGGCTACACCTTC. Its protein product is CASSLSPRESYGYTF. V gene TRBV5-5 combines with J gene TRBJ1-2; D is undetermined. There are 15 residues in the CDR3. The ends were cut back, 1 base at V and 4 bases at J, with 14 bases in the middle. CDR1 is SGHKS, CDR2 YYEKEE, per germline (reference sequence).